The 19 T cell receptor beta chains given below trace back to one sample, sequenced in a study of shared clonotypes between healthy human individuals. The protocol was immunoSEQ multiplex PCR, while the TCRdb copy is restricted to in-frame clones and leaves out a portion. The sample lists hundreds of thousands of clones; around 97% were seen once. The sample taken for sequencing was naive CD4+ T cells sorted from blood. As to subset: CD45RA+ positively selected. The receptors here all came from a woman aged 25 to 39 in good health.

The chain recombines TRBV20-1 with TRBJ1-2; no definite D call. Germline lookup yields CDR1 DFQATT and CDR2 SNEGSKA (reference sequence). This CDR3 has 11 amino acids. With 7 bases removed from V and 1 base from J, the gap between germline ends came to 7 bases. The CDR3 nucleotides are TGCAGTGTTGGGAGTAACTATGGCTACACCTTC. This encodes CSVGSNYGYTF.

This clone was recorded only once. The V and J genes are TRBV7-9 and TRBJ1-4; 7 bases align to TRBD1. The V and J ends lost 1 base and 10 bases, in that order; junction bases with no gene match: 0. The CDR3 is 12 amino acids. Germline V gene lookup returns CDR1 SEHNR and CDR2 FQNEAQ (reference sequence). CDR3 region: CASSLGQGKLFF. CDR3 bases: TGTGCCAGCAGCTTAGGACAGGGAAAACTGTTTTTT.

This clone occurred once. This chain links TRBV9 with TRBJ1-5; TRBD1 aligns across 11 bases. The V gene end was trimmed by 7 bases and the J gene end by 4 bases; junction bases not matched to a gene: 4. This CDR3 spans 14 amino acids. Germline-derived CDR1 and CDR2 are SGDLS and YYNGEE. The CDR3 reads CASSGTGGNQPQHF. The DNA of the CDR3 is TGTGCCAGCTCCGGGACAGGGGGAAATCAGCCCCAGCATTTT.

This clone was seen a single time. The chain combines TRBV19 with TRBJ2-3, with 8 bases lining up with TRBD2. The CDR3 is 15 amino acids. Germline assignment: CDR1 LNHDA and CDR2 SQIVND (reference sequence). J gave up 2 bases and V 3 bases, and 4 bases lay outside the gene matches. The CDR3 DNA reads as TGTGCCAGTAGTATGGCAGCGGGAGCCACAGATACGCAGTATTTT. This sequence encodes CASSMAAGATDTQYF.

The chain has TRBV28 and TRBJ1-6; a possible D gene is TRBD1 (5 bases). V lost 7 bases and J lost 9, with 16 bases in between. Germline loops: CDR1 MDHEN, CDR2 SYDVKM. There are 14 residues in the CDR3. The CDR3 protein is CASTKTGGGSPLHF. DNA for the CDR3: TGTGCCAGCACCAAAACCGGCGGGGGTTCACCCCTCCACTTT.

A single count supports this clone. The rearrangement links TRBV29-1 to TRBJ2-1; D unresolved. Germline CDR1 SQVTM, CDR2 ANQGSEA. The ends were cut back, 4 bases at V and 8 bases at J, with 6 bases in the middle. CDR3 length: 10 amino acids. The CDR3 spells CSVGRDEQFF. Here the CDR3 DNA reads TGCAGCGTTGGCCGGGATGAGCAGTTCTTC.

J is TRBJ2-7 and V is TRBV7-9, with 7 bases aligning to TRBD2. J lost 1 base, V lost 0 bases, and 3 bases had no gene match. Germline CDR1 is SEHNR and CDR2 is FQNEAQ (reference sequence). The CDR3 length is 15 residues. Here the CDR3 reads CASSLAGGGSYEQYF. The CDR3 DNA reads TGTGCCAGCAGCTTAGCCGGGGGAGGGTCCTACGAGCAGTACTTC.

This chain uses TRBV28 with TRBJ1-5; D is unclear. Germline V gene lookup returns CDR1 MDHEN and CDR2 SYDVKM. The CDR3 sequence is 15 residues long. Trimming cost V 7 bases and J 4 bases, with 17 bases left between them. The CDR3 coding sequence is TGTGCCAGCACCAGAGGTCCGGGTTCTAATCAGCCCCAGCATTTT. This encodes CASTRGPGSNQPQHF.

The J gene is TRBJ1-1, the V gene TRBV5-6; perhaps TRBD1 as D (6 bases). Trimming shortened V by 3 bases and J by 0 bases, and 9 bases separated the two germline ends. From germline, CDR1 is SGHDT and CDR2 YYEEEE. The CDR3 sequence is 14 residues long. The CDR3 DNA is TGTGCCAGCAGCTCCAGGGGAATGAACACTGAAGCTTTCTTT. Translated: CASSSRGMNTEAFF.

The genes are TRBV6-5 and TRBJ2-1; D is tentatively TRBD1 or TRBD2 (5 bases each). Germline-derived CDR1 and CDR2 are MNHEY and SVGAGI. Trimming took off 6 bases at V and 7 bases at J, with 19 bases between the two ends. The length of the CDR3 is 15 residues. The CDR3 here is CASRGELDRTNEQFF. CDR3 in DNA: TGTGCCAGCAGGGGGGAGCTCGACAGAACAAATGAGCAGTTCTTC.

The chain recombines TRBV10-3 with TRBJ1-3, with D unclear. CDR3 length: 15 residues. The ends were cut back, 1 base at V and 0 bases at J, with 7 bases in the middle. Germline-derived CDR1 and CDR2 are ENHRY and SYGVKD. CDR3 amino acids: CAISEWSSSGNTIYF. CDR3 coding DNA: TGTGCCATCAGTGAGTGGAGCTCCTCTGGAAACACCATATATTTT.

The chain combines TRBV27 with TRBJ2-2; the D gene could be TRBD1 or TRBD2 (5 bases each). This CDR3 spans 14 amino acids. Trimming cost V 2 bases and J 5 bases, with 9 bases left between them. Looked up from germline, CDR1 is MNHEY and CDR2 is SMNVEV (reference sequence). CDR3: CASSLGGYTGELFF. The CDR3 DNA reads TGTGCCAGCAGTTTAGGGGGTTATACCGGGGAGCTGTTTTTT.

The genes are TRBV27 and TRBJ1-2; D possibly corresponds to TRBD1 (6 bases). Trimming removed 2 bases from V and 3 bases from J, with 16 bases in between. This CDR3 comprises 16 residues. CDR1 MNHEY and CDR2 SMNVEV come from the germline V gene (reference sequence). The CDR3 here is CASSLGGPFGYYGYTF. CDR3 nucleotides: TGTGCCAGCAGTTTAGGGGGCCCCTTCGGGTACTATGGCTACACCTTC.

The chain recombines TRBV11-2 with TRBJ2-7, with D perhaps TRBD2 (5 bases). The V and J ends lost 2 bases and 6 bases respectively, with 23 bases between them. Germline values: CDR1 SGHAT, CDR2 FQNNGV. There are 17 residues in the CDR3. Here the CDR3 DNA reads TGTGCCAGCAGCTTATTTACTGTTGGTGGCGGGTCCGGCGAGCAGTACTTC. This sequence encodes CASSLFTVGGGSGEQYF.

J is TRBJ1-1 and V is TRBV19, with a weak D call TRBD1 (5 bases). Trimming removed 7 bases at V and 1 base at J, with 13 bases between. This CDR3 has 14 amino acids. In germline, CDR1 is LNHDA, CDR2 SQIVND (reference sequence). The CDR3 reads CASNPGRANTEAFF. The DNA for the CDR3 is TGTGCCAGTAACCCGGGACGGGCGAACACTGAAGCTTTCTTT.

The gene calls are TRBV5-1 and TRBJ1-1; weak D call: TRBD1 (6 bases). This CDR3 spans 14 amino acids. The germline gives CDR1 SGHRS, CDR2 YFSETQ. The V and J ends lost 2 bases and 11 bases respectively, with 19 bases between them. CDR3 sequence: CASSLLRPGTMAFF. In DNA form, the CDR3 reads TGCGCCAGCAGCTTACTGAGGCCAGGGACAATGGCTTTCTTT.

CDR3 in DNA: TGTGCCAGCAGCCTAAGACCTCAGGGGCTGACTGAAGCTTTCTTT. Amino acid sequence: CASSLRPQGLTEAFF. The V call is TRBV7-8, the J call TRBJ1-1, with TRBD1 as a possible D gene (6 bases). With 5 bases removed from V and 5 bases from J, the gap between germline ends came to 18 bases. CDR1 is SGHVS and CDR2 is FQNEAQ in the germline V gene. The CDR3 is 15 amino acids. The whole variable domain, filled in from reference TRBV7-8 and TRBJ1-1, reads GAGVSQSPRYKVAKRGQDVALRCDPISGHVSLFWYQQALGQGPEFLTYFQNEAQLDKSGLPSDRFFAERPEGSVSTLKIQRTQQEDSAVYLCASSLRPQGLTEAFFGQGTRLTVV.

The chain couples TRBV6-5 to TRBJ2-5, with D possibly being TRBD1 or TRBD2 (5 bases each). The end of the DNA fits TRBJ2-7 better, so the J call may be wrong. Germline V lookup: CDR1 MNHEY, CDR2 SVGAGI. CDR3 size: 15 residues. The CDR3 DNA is TGTGCCAGCAGTTACTCGCAGGGACCGATTTACGAGCAGTACTTC. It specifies CASSYSQGPIYEQYF.

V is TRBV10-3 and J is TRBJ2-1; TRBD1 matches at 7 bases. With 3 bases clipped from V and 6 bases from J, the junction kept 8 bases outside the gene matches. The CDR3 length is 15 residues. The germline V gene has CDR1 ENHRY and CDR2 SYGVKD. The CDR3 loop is CAISDPGQLSNEQFF. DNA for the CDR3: TGTGCCATCAGTGACCCGGGACAGTTGTCCAATGAGCAGTTCTTC.